Listed below are T cell receptor beta chains from one sample, sequenced in a study of CD8 T cells in Susac syndrome. TCRdb passed the immunoSEQ multiplex PCR reads through MiXCR, listing each CDR3 protein once. This sample has around 110,000 distinct CDR3 sequences; roughly 94% occur once, and the top ten carry 0.28%. The sequenced material came from CD8+ T cells from PBMCs. The receptors were sampled from a human donor with Susac syndrome. CDR3s include the opening cysteine and the closing phenylalanine or tryptophan. A D gene is named only where the DNA matches it firmly. Rows may omit the clone size; those that give it use once, few, many or a size class.

clone size | J gene | V gene | D gene | CDR3 DNA | CDR3 protein
NA | TRBJ2-7 | TRBV9 | TRBD2 | TGTGCCAGCAGTGCTAGCGGGGCAAGCTCCTACGAGCAGTACTTC | CASSASGASSYEQYF
NA | TRBJ2-3 | TRBV9 | NA | TGTGCCAGCAGCGCCTCCCCGGCAGAAAGCACAGATACGCAGTATTTT | CASSASPAESTDTQYF
NA | TRBJ1-2 | TRBV4-1 | TRBD1 | TGCGCCAGCAGCCAAGACGGGACAGGGGGCCGGTATGGCTACACCTTC | CASSQDGTGGRYGYTF
few | TRBJ2-7 | TRBV5-4 | NA | TGTGCCAGCAGCTTGGGGCGGTCGGGCAGACTTTTCTACGAGCAGTACTTC | CASSLGRSGRLFYEQYF
once | TRBJ2-1 | TRBV29-1 | TRBD1 | TGCAGCGTTGAAGGGGGGACAGGGGGCCACAATGAGCAGTTCTTC | CSVEGGTGGHNEQFF
NA | TRBJ1-1 | TRBV12-3/TRBV12-4 | NA | TGTGCCAGCAGTTTAGGGGGAGAGGCTTTCTTT | CASSLGGEAFF
NA | TRBJ2-7 | TRBV19 | TRBD1 | TGTGCCAGTAGTATTGGGACAGAGCCCTACGAGCAGTACTTC | CASSIGTEPYEQYF
NA | TRBJ2-3 | TRBV6-5 | TRBD2 | TGTGCCAGCAGTTACTCGATACTAGCGGGGGGAGTGACAGATACGCAGTATTTT | CASSYSILAGGVTDTQYF
NA | TRBJ2-2 | TRBV4-1 | TRBD2 | TGCGCCAGCACCTTAAGCGGGGGGGCTGGCGGGGAGCTGTTTTTT | CASTLSGGAGGELFF
NA | TRBJ1-4 | TRBV7-9 | NA | TGTGCCAGCAGCTTTACCCCGGGCTGGAAACTGTTTTTT | CASSFTPGWKLFF
NA | TRBJ2-7 | TRBV2 | NA | TGTGCCAGCATAGATGTATACGAGCAGTACTTC | CASIDVYEQYF
NA | TRBJ2-7 | TRBV11-2 | TRBD1 | TGTGCCAGTAGTCCACAGGGGTACGAGCAGTACTTC | CASSPQGYEQYF
NA | TRBJ2-1 | TRBV5-1 | TRBD2 | TGCGCCAGCAGCCCGAGCGGGGTATGGAATGAGCAGTTCTTC | CASSPSGVWNEQFF
NA | TRBJ1-1 | TRBV2 | TRBD1 | TGTGCCAGCAGTGACCCAGGGGGCGGAGGGGACACTGAAGCTTTCTTT | CASSDPGGGGDTEAFF
NA | TRBJ1-5 | TRBV6-5 | TRBD1 | TGTGCCAGCAGTGGACAGGGAAGGAATCAGCCCCAGCATTTT | CASSGQGRNQPQHF
NA | TRBJ2-5 | TRBV6-5 | TRBD2 | TGTGCCAGCAGTTACGGATGGCCGGGAGGAGAGACCCAGTACTTC | CASSYGWPGGETQYF
NA | TRBJ1-1 | TRBV12-3/TRBV12-4 | NA | TGTGCCAGCACTTCGCCGGGGGATACTGAAGCTTTCTTT | CASTSPGDTEAFF
NA | TRBJ2-2 | TRBV12-5 | NA | TGTGCTAGTGGTTTGGGGGGAGTGCCGGGGGAGCTGTTTTTT | CASGLGGVPGELFF
NA | TRBJ1-5 | TRBV20-1 | NA | TGCAGTGCTACCCCCGAGGGTGGAGGGAATCAGCCCCAGCATTTT | CSATPEGGGNQPQHF
NA | TRBJ1-2 | TRBV7-9 | NA | TGTGCCAGCAAAATCATAAGTCTGACAGACTATGGCTACACCTTC | CASKIISLTDYGYTF
NA | TRBJ2-7 | TRBV29-1 | NA | TGCAGCGTTGAGCAGGCCAACTCCTACGAGCAGTACTTC | CSVEQANSYEQYF
NA | TRBJ2-7 | TRBV4-1 | TRBD1 | TGCGCCAGCTCCGGGACAGGGAACTACGAGCAGTACTTC | CASSGTGNYEQYF
NA | TRBJ2-5 | TRBV19 | TRBD2 | TGTGCCAGTAGTATCTTGGGAGGGGTGGAAGAGACCCAGTACTTC | CASSILGGVEETQYF
NA | TRBJ1-4 | TRBV5-4 | NA | TGTGCCAGCAGCTTCAGCGGTACACTTAATGAAAAACTGTTTTTT | CASSFSGTLNEKLFF
NA | TRBJ2-7 | TRBV4-3 | NA | TGCGCCAGCAGCCAAGAGAGGGGAGGGGGAAGGTACGAGCAGTACTTC | CASSQERGGGRYEQYF
NA | TRBJ2-1 | TRBV11-3 | NA | TGTGCCAGCAGCTTAACCGGACTTGCCCATGAGCAGTTCTTC | CASSLTGLAHEQFF
NA | TRBJ2-5 | TRBV25-1 | TRBD1 | TGTGCCAGCAGCAGGGGGTTGGGGGAGACCCAGTACTTC | CASSRGLGETQYF
NA | TRBJ2-7 | TRBV7-9 | TRBD1 | TGTGCCAGCAGCCCCGTGACAGGGGGCGCCGAGCAGTACTTC | CASSPVTGGAEQYF
once | TRBJ1-6 | TRBV20-1 | NA | TGCAGTGCTGGATGGGGGCCCCCCCAAGGGTCACCCCTCCACTTT | CSAGWGPPQGSPLHF
NA | TRBJ1-6 | TRBV6-5 | NA | TGTGCCAGCAGTTACTCCCAGGGCCTAAATTCACCCCTCCACTTT | CASSYSQGLNSPLHF
NA | TRBJ2-7 | TRBV15 | NA | TGTGCCACCAGCAGAGATCTGGACAGCTCCTACGAGCAGTACTTC | CATSRDLDSSYEQYF
NA | TRBJ1-2 | TRBV15 | TRBD1 | TGTGCCACCAGCAGAGAACCCGGGCAGGGGGGCGGTGGCTACACCTTC | CATSREPGQGGGGYTF
NA | TRBJ2-1 | TRBV11-2 | NA | TGTGCCAGCAGCCGGAGCAGTTTCGATGAGCAGTTCTTC | CASSRSSFDEQFF
NA | TRBJ2-3 | TRBV5-4 | NA | TGTGCCAGCAGCTTGGCTCCCGGGGATACGCAGTATTTT | CASSLAPGDTQYF
NA | TRBJ1-2 | TRBV6-5 | NA | TGTGCCAGCAGTTCGATGCCAGATAGATATGGCTACACCTTC | CASSSMPDRYGYTF
NA | TRBJ2-1 | TRBV29-1 | NA | TGCAGCGTTGAAGACGGGGGTGAGCAGTTCTTC | CSVEDGGEQFF
NA | TRBJ1-5 | TRBV5-1 | TRBD1 | TGCGCCAGCAGCATCGAAGGGACAGTTAATCAGCCCCAGCATTTT | CASSIEGTVNQPQHF
NA | TRBJ1-5 | TRBV27 | NA | TGTGCCAGCAGCGGAGGGGGTCAGCCCCAGCATTTT | CASSGGGQPQHF
NA | TRBJ2-3 | TRBV19 | NA | TGTGCCAGTACCCAATGGGGGCGCATGAGGGATACGCAGTATTTT | CASTQWGRMRDTQYF
NA | TRBJ2-1 | TRBV5-6 | TRBD2 | TGTGCCAGCAGCCCGTTAGCGGGGGGGCCCGTCAATGAGCAGTTCTTC | CASSPLAGGPVNEQFF
NA | TRBJ2-5 | TRBV3-1 | TRBD1 | TGTGCCAGCAGCCAGGGACAGGGAGTGGAAGAGACCCAGTACTTC | CASSQGQGVEETQYF
once | TRBJ1-1 | TRBV7-9 | TRBD1 | TGTGCCAGCAGCCACAGGACAGGAGTTCGCACTGAAGCTTTCTTT | CASSHRTGVRTEAFF
NA | TRBJ2-6 | TRBV6-5 | NA | TGTGCCAGCAGTTACTCGAGGAGCTCTGGGGCCAACGTCCTGACTTTC | CASSYSRSSGANVLTF
NA | TRBJ2-3 | TRBV12-3/TRBV12-4 | NA | TGTGCCAGCTCCTCGAACCCCACAGATACGCAGTATTTT | CASSSNPTDTQYF
NA | TRBJ2-1 | TRBV24-1 | TRBD1 | TGTGCCACCAGTGATTGGGGGACAGGCCACAATGAGCAGTTCTTC | CATSDWGTGHNEQFF
once | TRBJ1-2 | TRBV7-9 | NA | TGTGCCAGCAGCTTCGGCGGCTACACCTTC | CASSFGGYTF
few | TRBJ2-7 | TRBV4-1 | NA | TGCGCCAGCAGCCCCACGGCAAGCTCCTACGAGCAGTACTTC | CASSPTASSYEQYF
NA | TRBJ1-2 | TRBV3-1 | TRBD1 | TGTGCCAGCAGCCTAGATAGGGGACAGGGGGGCGGCTACACCTTC | CASSLDRGQGGGYTF
NA | TRBJ2-7 | TRBV20-1 | TRBD1 | TGCAGTGCGAGCAAGACAGGGTCCGGCTACGAGCAGTACTTC | CSASKTGSGYEQYF
NA | TRBJ2-7 | TRBV13 | TRBD1 | TGTGCCAGCAGCTTAAGGGGGCTGTACGAGCAGTACTTC | CASSLRGLYEQYF
NA | TRBJ2-5 | TRBV5-4 | TRBD1 | TGTGCCAGCAGCTTGGGGCCCTTAGGGACAGGGGAAGCAGAGACCCAGTACTTC | CASSLGPLGTGEAETQYF
NA | TRBJ2-6 | TRBV29-1 | NA | TGCAGCGTTATGACAGGAACCGGGGCCAACGTCCTGACTTTC | CSVMTGTGANVLTF
NA | TRBJ2-1 | TRBV7-9 | NA | TGTGCCAGCAGACGGACTGAGGGTAGGGATGAGCAGTTCTTC | CASRRTEGRDEQFF
NA | TRBJ2-7 | TRBV7-2 | TRBD1 | TGTGCCAGCAGCTTACCCCGACAGGGCGACGAGCAGTACTTC | CASSLPRQGDEQYF